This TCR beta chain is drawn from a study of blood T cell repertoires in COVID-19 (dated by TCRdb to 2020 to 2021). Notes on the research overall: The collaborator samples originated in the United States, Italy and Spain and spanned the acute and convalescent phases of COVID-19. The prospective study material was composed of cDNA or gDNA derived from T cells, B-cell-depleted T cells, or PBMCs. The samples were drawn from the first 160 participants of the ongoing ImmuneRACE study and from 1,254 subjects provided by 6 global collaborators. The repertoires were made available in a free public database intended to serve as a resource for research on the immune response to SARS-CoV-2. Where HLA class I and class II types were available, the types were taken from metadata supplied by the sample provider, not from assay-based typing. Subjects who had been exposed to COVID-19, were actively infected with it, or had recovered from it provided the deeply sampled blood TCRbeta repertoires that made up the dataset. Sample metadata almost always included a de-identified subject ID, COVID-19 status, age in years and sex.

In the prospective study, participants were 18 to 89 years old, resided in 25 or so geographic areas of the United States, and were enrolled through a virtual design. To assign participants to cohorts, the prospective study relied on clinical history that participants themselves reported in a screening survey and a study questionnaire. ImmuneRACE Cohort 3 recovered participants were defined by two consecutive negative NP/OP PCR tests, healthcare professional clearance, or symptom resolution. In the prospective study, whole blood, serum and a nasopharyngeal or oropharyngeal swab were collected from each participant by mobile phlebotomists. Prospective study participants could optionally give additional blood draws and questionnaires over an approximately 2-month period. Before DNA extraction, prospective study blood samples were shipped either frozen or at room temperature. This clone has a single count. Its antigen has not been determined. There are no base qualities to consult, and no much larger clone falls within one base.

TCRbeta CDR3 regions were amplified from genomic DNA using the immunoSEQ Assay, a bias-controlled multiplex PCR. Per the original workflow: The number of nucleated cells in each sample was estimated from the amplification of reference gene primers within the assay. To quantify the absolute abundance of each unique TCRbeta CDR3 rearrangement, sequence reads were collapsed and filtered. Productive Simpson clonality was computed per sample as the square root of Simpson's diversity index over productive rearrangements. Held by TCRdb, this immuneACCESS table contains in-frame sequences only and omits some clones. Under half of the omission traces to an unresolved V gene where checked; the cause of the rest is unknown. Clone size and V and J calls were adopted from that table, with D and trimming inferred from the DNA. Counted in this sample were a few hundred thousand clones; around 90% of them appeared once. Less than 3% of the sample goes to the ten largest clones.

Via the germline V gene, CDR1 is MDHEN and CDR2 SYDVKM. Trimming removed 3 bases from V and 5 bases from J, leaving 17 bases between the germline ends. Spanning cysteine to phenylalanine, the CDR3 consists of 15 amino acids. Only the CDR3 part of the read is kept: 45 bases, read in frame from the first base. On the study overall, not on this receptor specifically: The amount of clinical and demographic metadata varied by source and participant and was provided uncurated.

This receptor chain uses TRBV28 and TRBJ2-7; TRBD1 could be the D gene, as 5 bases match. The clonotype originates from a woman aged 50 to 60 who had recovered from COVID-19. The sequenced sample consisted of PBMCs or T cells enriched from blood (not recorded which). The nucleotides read TGTGCCAGCAGTTTTTCCCAAGGCAGGGTACACGAGCAGTACTTC. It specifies CASSFSQGRVHEQYF.